The 23 T cell receptor beta chains reported below all come from one sample, sequenced in a study of blood T cell repertoires in COVID-19. Here immunoSEQ multiplex PCR was the method, and the copy in TCRdb shows in-frame clones only, minus some. The table includes 45,000 to 55,000 clones, roughly 87% detected once. Sequencing was carried out using peripheral blood. These TCRs come from a man aged 50 to 60 with active COVID-19.

This chain connects TRBV14 to TRBJ2-7; D is possibly TRBD1 (6 bases). Germline V lookup: CDR1 SGHDN, CDR2 FVKESK. This CDR3 comprises 16 residues. V lost 4 bases to trimming and J lost 1 base, with 17 bases between them. For the CDR3, the DNA is TGTGCCAGCAGCCCCTACTCAGGGGTTTATTCCTACGAGCAGTACTTC. The encoded protein is CASSPYSGVYSYEQYF.

The chain couples TRBV7-2 to TRBJ2-2; no clear D gene. V gave up 2 bases and J gave up 8 bases, with 15 bases separating them. Germline-derived CDR1 and CDR2 are SGHTA and FQGNSA. The length of the CDR3 is 15 residues. CDR3 DNA: TGTGCCAGCAGCTTAAGCTCCCTTGGTTATGGGGAGCTGTTTTTT. It yields the protein CASSLSSLGYGELFF.

This clone was seen once. The chain employs TRBV28 and TRBJ1-3; D is ambiguous. The germline CDR1 and CDR2 sequences are MDHEN and SYDVKM. There are 15 residues in the CDR3. V lost 8 bases and J 3 bases, leaving 17 bases between the germline ends. CDR3 in DNA: TGTGCCAGCTTTTTAGGGAGGCAGATTGGAAACACCATATATTTT. Its protein is CASFLGRQIGNTIYF.

V usage is TRBV4-3 and J usage is TRBJ2-7, with a weak D call TRBD2 (7 bases). Trimming left V 1 base short and J 3 bases short, with 13 bases between. Germline CDR1 LGHNA, CDR2 YSLEER. There are 15 residues in the CDR3. DNA for the CDR3: TGCGCCAGCAGCCAAGTAGGGGGGGCTGGCTACGAGCAGTACTTC. Protein product: CASSQVGGAGYEQYF.

In its sample, this clone was seen a few times. The rearrangement joins TRBV24-1 to TRBJ2-1; tentative D call: TRBD1 (5 bases). V lost 1 base to trimming and J lost 4 bases, with 25 bases between them. Germline lookup yields CDR1 KGHDR and CDR2 SFDVKD. The CDR3 extends over 20 amino acids. In nucleotides, the CDR3 is TGTGCCACCAGTGATTTAGGGCATAGATCCGGCCCAGGGTCGTACAATGAGCAGTTCTTC. Encoded protein: CATSDLGHRSGPGSYNEQFF.

This chain uses TRBV6-2 or TRBV6-3 with TRBJ2-1, with 11 bases identical to TRBD2. V shed 4 bases, J shed 4 bases, and the junction held 9 bases outside the gene matches. The length of the CDR3 is 17 residues. Germline CDR1 and CDR2: MNHEY and SVGEGT. CDR3 coding DNA: TGTGCCAGCAGTTCAGGAGAGGGACTAGCGGTTTACAATGAGCAGTTCTTC. Amino acids: CASSSGEGLAVYNEQFF.

The chain recombines TRBV24-1 with TRBJ1-2; no reliable D call. V lost 4 bases and J lost 8, with 25 bases in between. The CDR3 is 17 residues long. Germline V gene lookup returns CDR1 KGHDR and CDR2 SFDVKD. CDR3 coding DNA: TGTGCCACCAGTGACCCAAGCCCAACCGAGGGAGTATGGGGCTACACCTTC. Protein product: CATSDPSPTEGVWGYTF.

The rearrangement joins TRBV7-2 to TRBJ1-2; no reliable D call. Per germline, CDR1 SGHTA and CDR2 FQGNSA. The germline V and J ends were trimmed by 5 bases and 1 base, with 8 bases remaining between them. This CDR3 spans 13 amino acids. The CDR3 protein is CASSIDINYGYTF. CDR3 sequence (DNA): TGTGCCAGCAGCATCGACATTAACTATGGCTACACCTTC.

A single count supports this clone. The V call is TRBV2, the J call TRBJ2-1, with D possibly matching TRBD1 (6 bases). Germline CDR1 and CDR2: SNHLY and FYNNEI. The CDR3 sequence is 14 residues long. The V end lost 3 bases, the J end lost 1 base, and 7 bases lay between the germline ends. DNA for the CDR3: TGTGCCAGCAGTGAGCAGGGGTCCTACAATGAGCAGTTCTTC. This translates into CASSEQGSYNEQFF.

The J gene is TRBJ1-6, the V gene TRBV5-1; 7 positions agree with TRBD1. CDR3 size: 15 residues. CDR1 is SGHRS and CDR2 is YFSETQ in the germline V gene. Trimming removed 0 bases from V and 6 bases from J; junction bases left unmatched: 3. CDR3 nucleotide sequence: TGCGCCAGCAGCTTGGGACAGGGAGGTAATTCACCCCTCCACTTT. Translated: CASSLGQGGNSPLHF.

The rearrangement joins TRBV27 to TRBJ1-5; D not certain. The CDR3 has 14 residues. Germline-derived CDR1 and CDR2 are MNHEY and SMNVEV (reference sequence). V was trimmed by 2 bases and J by 4 bases, leaving 9 bases between them. The CDR3 DNA reads as TGTGCCAGCAGTTTAGGTCGGTTAAATCAGCCCCAGCATTTT. Translation: CASSLGRLNQPQHF.

This clone was recorded only once. The V gene is TRBV15, the J gene TRBJ2-1; D is unclear. V lost 1 base, J lost 8 bases, and 6 bases lay in between. The CDR3 loop spans 12 amino acids. From germline, CDR1 is LNHNV and CDR2 YYDKDF (reference sequence). CDR3 residues: CATSRAVDEQFF. In nucleotides, the CDR3 is TGTGCCACCAGCAGAGCGGTGGATGAGCAGTTCTTC.

V and J are TRBV7-2 and TRBJ2-4; 8 bases are a match to TRBD2. This CDR3 is built from 17 residues. The J segment lost 0 bases and the V segment lost 4 bases, leaving 8 bases of the junction unmatched. The germline CDR1 and CDR2 sequences are SGHTA and FQGNSA. The CDR3 nucleotides are TGTGCCAGCAGCTCCCTAGGTAGCGGGATAGCCAAAAACATTCAGTACTTC. Its protein product is CASSSLGSGIAKNIQYF.

The genes are TRBV28 and TRBJ1-1; D perhaps matches TRBD1 (6 bases). The CDR3 sequence is 10 residues long. V was pared by 10 bases and J by 9 bases, with 12 bases between. The V gene's germline CDR1 is MDHEN and CDR2 SYDVKM. CDR3 bases: TGTGCCACTCGACAGGACCAAGCTTTCTTT. Translated: CATRQDQAFF. The whole variable domain, filled in from reference TRBV28 and TRBJ1-1, reads DVKVTQSSRYLVKRTGEKVFLECVQDMDHENMFWYRQDPGLGLRLIYFSYDVKMKEKGDIPEGYSVSREKKERFSLILESASTNQTSMYLCATRQDQAFFGQGTRLTVV.

The chain combines TRBV7-8 with TRBJ1-1, with D uncertain. Germline loops: CDR1 SGHVS, CDR2 FQNEAQ. The V gene lost 6 bases and the J gene lost 5 bases, with 7 bases spanning the gap. This CDR3 comprises 11 residues. The chain's CDR3 is CASRSRTEAFF. Here the CDR3 DNA reads TGTGCCAGCAGATCGAGGACTGAAGCTTTCTTT.

The chain has TRBV5-6 and TRBJ2-7; 7 bases agree with TRBD2. V shed 6 bases, J shed 3 bases, and the junction held 6 bases outside the gene matches. This CDR3 has 13 amino acids. CDR1 and CDR2 from the germline V gene are SGHDT and YYEEEE. This chain's CDR3 is CASTGGTDYEQYF. CDR3 DNA: TGTGCCAGCACGGGGGGTACTGACTACGAGCAGTACTTC.

This clone occurred a few times. V gene TRBV4-3 combines with J gene TRBJ2-6; no clear D gene. Trimming removed 0 bases from V and 6 bases from J, with 9 bases in between. CDR3 length: 15 residues. Germline loops: CDR1 LGHNA, CDR2 YSLEER. The CDR3 DNA reads as TGCGCCAGCAGCCAAGATCTTGGAGAGGCCAACGTCCTGACTTTC. It is translated as CASSQDLGEANVLTF.

This chain connects TRBV4-2 to TRBJ1-4; D is possibly TRBD1 (5 bases). Germline assignment: CDR1 LGHNA and CDR2 YNFKEQ. The CDR3 spans 17 residues. With 0 bases removed from V and 4 bases from J, the gap between germline ends came to 15 bases. The CDR3 bases are TGTGCCAGCAGCCAAGATTGGGGCTTGGTGGATAATGAAAAACTGTTTTTT. This codes for CASSQDWGLVDNEKLFF.

This clone came up once. The same CDR3 can be traced to other DNA sequences in this sample. The chain links TRBV6-5 to TRBJ1-2, with 8 bases matching TRBD1. CDR3 size: 13 residues. Germline assignment: CDR1 MNHEY and CDR2 SVGAGI. Germline trimming cut 6 bases from V and 8 bases from J; bases unmatched to any gene: 8. For the CDR3, the DNA is TGTGCCAGCAGCCTGGACAGGGTGTACGGCTACACCTTC. Its protein product is CASSLDRVYGYTF.

This rearrangement joins TRBV3-1 (or the pseudogene TRBV3-2) to TRBJ1-1; maybe TRBD1 (6 bases). The CDR3 is 14 residues long. The V end was cut by 2 bases, the J end by 7 bases, with 14 bases between. Germline V CDR1 and CDR2: LGHDT, YNNKEL (reference sequence). The CDR3 DNA sequence: TGTGCCAGCAGCCAAAATGGGGGCAGTGATGAAGCTTTCTTT. This codes for CASSQNGGSDEAFF.

This chain joins TRBV4-3 and TRBJ2-6; TRBD1 matches 9 bases. The CDR3 runs to 16 residues. V lost 4 bases and J lost 0; bases outside the gene matches: 1. CDR1 LGHNA and CDR2 YSLEER come from the germline V gene. The CDR3 nucleotides are TGCGCCAGCAGCCCGACAGGGGGCTCTGGGGCCAACGTCCTGACTTTC. Translated, it gives CASSPTGGSGANVLTF.

This rearrangement joins TRBV7-3 to TRBJ2-1; 7 bases fit TRBD2. In germline, CDR1 is SGHTA, CDR2 FQGTGA. The CDR3 runs 14 residues. Trimming took 5 bases from V and 5 from J; bases not matched to a gene: 6. The CDR3 here is CASSKRGSHNEQFF. Written as DNA, the CDR3 is TGTGCCAGCAGCAAGCGGGGCTCACACAATGAGCAGTTCTTC.

The V call is TRBV7-2, the J call TRBJ2-7; tentatively, D is TRBD2 (5 bases). CDR3 length equals 15 residues. V was pared by 1 base and J by 6 bases, with 16 bases between. Germline CDR1 is SGHTA and CDR2 is FQGNSA. CDR3 residues: CASSLGRASPIEQYF. The CDR3 DNA sequence: TGTGCCAGCAGCTTAGGCCGGGCTAGCCCCATCGAGCAGTACTTC.